This T cell receptor beta chain was recovered during a study of T cell responses to AZD1222 COVID-19 vaccine. Study results and limitations: Donors were mostly white British, more females; clonal diversity possibly underestimated. Epitopes outside B.1.351 and B.1.1.7 mutated regions reportedly drew nearly half of spike TCRs.

Pooled samples include second doses given at about 4 or 12 weeks. Produced via immunoSEQ multiplex PCR; TCRdb's table is partial and in-frame only. The sample lists 130,000 or so clones; around 92% were seen once. As concerns this clone: Antigen unknown.

V was cut by 6 bases and J by 1 base, with 9 bases left in between. The CDR3 consists of 13 residues. CDR1 is SNHLY and CDR2 is FYNNEI in the germline V gene. The sample in question was peripheral blood, obtained 28 days after the second AZD1222 dose. The rearrangement links TRBV2 to TRBJ1-2; D is unclear. The origin of this receptor is an adult who received the AZD1222 COVID-19 vaccine. The CDR3 protein is CASRNNYNYGYTF. In DNA, the CDR3 is TGTGCCAGCAGGAACAACTATAACTATGGCTACACCTTC.